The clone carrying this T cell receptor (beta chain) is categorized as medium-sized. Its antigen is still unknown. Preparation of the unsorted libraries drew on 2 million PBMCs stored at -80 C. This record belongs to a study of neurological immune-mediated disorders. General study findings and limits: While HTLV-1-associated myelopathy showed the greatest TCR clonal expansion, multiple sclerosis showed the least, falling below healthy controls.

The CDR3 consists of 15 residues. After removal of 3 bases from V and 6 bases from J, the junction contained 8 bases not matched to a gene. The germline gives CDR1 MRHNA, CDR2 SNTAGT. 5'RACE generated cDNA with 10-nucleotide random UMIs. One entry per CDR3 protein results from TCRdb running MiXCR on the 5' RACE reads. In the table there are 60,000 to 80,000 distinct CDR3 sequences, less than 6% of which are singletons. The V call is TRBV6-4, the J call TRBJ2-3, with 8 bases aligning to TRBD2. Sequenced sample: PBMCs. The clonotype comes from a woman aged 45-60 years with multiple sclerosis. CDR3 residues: CASSESRGGVDTQYF. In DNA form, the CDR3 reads TGTGCCAGCAGTGAATCCCGGGGGGGCGTGGATACGCAGTATTTT.